This TCR beta chain stems from a study of blood T cell repertoires in COVID-19. Overall study: COVID-19 samples from acute and convalescent phases originated in the United States, Italy and Spain. PBMCs, B-cell-depleted T cells, or T cells were the source of the cDNA or gDNA that made up the material.

As processed by the authors: Nucleated cell counts were estimated from reference gene primer amplification. Clones were sequenced by immunoSEQ multiplex PCR, and TCRdb holds only the in-frame ones, with some missing. V, J and clone size reflect that table, while D and trimming were determined from the DNA. Here the sample spans around 150,000 clones, 60% to 85% being singletons. V dropped 4 bases and J dropped 4; count of bases not matched to a gene: 8. CDR1 SGHNT and CDR2 YYREEE come from the germline V gene (reference sequence). The CDR3 spans 17 residues. The chain carries TRBV5-4 and TRBJ2-5; TRBD2 matches at 15 bases. The sequencing sample was made of peripheral blood. The sequence derives from a man between 50 and 59 years old with acute or convalescent COVID-19. The CDR3 DNA reads TGTGCCAGCAGCCAAGGACTAGCGGGGGGGCCAGGAGAGACCCAGTACTTC. It encodes CASSQGLAGGPGETQYF.